The TCR beta chain described here comes from a study of cytomegalovirus exposure and HLA in healthy donors. Both 60 Vbeta primers and 13 Jbeta primers went into the PCR. Here immunoSEQ multiplex PCR was the method, and the copy in TCRdb shows in-frame clones only, minus some. This sample has under 300,000 clones, with 70% to 90% found just once. A few counts support this clone. Germline values: CDR1 MGHRA, CDR2 YSYEKL. The CDR3 is 15 amino acids. Germline trimming cut 3 bases from V and 9 bases from J; bases unmatched to any gene: 2. The sample comprised PBMCs. The source of this sequence is a woman in her fifties or sixties in good health and CMV-seropositive. The V gene is TRBV4-1, the J gene TRBJ2-1, with 16 bases identical to TRBD2. In DNA, the CDR3 is TGCGCCAGCAGCCAGGGACTAGCGGGAGGGGCTGAGCAGTTCTTC. Its protein is CASSQGLAGGAEQFF.